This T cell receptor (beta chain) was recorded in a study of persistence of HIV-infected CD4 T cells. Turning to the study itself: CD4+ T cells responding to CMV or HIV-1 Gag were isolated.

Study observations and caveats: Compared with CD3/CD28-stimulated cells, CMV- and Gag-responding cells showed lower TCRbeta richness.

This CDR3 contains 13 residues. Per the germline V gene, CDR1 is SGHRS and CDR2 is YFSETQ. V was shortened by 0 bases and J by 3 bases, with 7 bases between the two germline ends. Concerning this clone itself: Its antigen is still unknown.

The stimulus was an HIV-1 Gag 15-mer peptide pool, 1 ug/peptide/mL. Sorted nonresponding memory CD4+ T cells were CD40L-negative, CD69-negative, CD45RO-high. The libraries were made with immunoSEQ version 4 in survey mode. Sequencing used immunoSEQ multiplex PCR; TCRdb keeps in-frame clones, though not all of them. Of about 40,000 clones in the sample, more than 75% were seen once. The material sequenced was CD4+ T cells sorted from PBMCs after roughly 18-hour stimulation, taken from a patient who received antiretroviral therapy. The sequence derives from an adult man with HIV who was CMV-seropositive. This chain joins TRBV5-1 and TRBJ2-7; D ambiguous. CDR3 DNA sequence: TGCGCCAGCAGCTTGGAACCGGGCTACGAGCAGTACTTC. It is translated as CASSLEPGYEQYF. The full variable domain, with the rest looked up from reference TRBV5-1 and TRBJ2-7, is KAGVTQTPRYLIKTRGQQVTLSCSPISGHRSVSWYQQTPGQGLQFLFEYFSETQRNKGNFPGRFSGRQFSNSRSEMNVSTLELGDSALYLCASSLEPGYEQYFGPGTRLTVT.